The next 7 T cell receptor beta chains were all read from a single sample in a study of cytomegalovirus exposure and HLA in healthy donors. PCR primers comprised 60 Vbeta and 13 Jbeta primers. Repertoires were generated with immunoSEQ multiplex PCR, while TCRdb's copy carries only in-frame clones and drops some. The sample lists some 94,000 clones; roughly 63% were seen once. The sample comprised PBMCs. The receptors stem from a man aged 50-60 years in good health and CMV-seronegative.

This clone was seen just once. This chain joins TRBV18 and TRBJ2-7; perhaps TRBD2 as D (6 bases). Trimming stripped 3 bases from V and 1 base from J, with 10 bases between. The CDR3 spans 14 residues. The germline V gene encodes CDR1 KGHSH and CDR2 LQKENI. The CDR3 loop reads CASSPLAGSYEQYF. The DNA of the CDR3 is TGTGCCAGCTCACCCCTCGCGGGATCCTACGAGCAGTACTTC.

The chain links TRBV4-1 to TRBJ1-1; 7 nucleotides agree with TRBD1. Germline-derived CDR1 and CDR2 are MGHRA and YSYEKL. V shed 4 bases, J shed 0 bases, and the junction held 8 bases outside the gene matches. The CDR3 is 16 residues long. The CDR3 loop reads CASSPLAGGLNTEAFF. The DNA for the CDR3 is TGCGCCAGCAGCCCCCTGGCAGGGGGGTTGAACACTGAAGCTTTCTTT.

This sequence joins TRBV6-1 and TRBJ2-7, with 7 nucleotides matching TRBD1. J was trimmed by 2 bases and V by 5 bases; bases with no gene match: 6. CDR1 MNHNS and CDR2 SASEGT come from the germline V gene. The CDR3 has 14 amino acids. The CDR3: CASSPRDSPYEQYV. The CDR3 bases are TGTGCCAGCAGTCCCCGGGACAGCCCCTACGAGCAGTACGTC.

This chain uses TRBV2 with TRBJ1-6; TRBD1 matches at 8 bases. The CDR3 sequence is 12 residues long. The V gene's germline CDR1 is SNHLY and CDR2 FYNNEI. Trimming at V came to 6 bases and at J to 14 bases, leaving 6 bases not matched to a gene. CDR3 residues: CASRDRDRTLHF. The CDR3 DNA reads TGTGCCAGCAGGGACAGGGATCGGACCCTCCACTTT.

The rearrangement uses TRBV7-3 and TRBJ2-1; 9 bases match TRBD2. Germline CDR1 and CDR2: SGHTA and FQGTGA. V shed 5 bases, J shed 7 bases, and the junction held 9 bases outside the gene matches. The CDR3 covers 15 residues. CDR3 sequence reads: CASSPGTSSLNEQFF. The DNA for the CDR3 is TGTGCCAGCAGCCCTGGGACTAGCTCTCTTAATGAGCAGTTCTTC. The full variable domain, in which reference TRBV7-3 and TRBJ2-1 provide the parts outside the CDR3, is GAGVSQTPSNKVTEKGKYVELRCDPISGHTALYWYRQSLGQGPEFLIYFQGTGAADDSGLPNDRFFAVRPEGSVSTLKIQRTERGDSAVYLCASSPGTSSLNEQFFGPGTRLTVL.

The chain links TRBV2 to TRBJ2-1, with 11 bases identical to TRBD2. The CDR3 length is 13 residues. J was trimmed by 9 bases and V by 8 bases; bases with no gene match: 6. Looked up from germline, CDR1 is SNHLY and CDR2 is FYNNEI. Written as DNA, the CDR3 is TGTGCCAGCGTAGCGGGGGGGCCGATTGAGCAGTTCTTC. As protein: CASVAGGPIEQFF.

This chain joins TRBV2 and TRBJ2-3; TRBD2 aligns across 9 bases. The CDR3 consists of 14 residues. Losses at the gene ends were 8 bases for V and 5 bases for J; bases not matched to a gene: 8. Germline assignment: CDR1 SNHLY and CDR2 FYNNEI. The CDR3 DNA sequence: TGTGCCAGCGGGGTCCTTAGCGGGAGAGATACGCAGTATTTT. Protein product: CASGVLSGRDTQYF.